Reported below is one TCR beta chain. This entry is derived from a study of blood T cell repertoires in COVID-19. Whole-study context: Both acute and convalescent COVID-19 samples were obtained from the United States, Italy and Spain. The analysed material was cDNA or gDNA that came from T cells, B-cell-depleted T cells, or PBMCs.

Per the study methods: Reference gene primer amplification yielded estimated nucleated cell counts. Here immunoSEQ multiplex PCR was the method, and the copy in TCRdb shows in-frame clones only, minus some. The V and J calls and clone size come from that table; D and trimming were worked out from the DNA. In the table there are about 140,000 clones, roughly four fifths of which are singletons. The CDR3 totals 13 residues. V lost 3 bases and J lost 6, with 11 bases in between. Per the germline V gene, CDR1 is LNHDA and CDR2 is SQIVND (reference sequence). Sequencing was carried out using peripheral blood. The V and J genes are TRBV19 and TRBJ1-2, with D perhaps TRBD1 (5 bases). The clonotype was recovered from a woman aged 50 to 60 with active or convalescent COVID-19. CDR3 nucleotides: TGTGCCAGTAGTATGTCGGGGGGTGATGGCTACACCTTC. This translates into CASSMSGGDGYTF. The complete variable domain, with remaining parts taken from reference TRBV19 and TRBJ1-2, reads DGGITQSPKYLFRKEGQNVTLSCEQNLNHDAMYWYRQDPGQGLRLIYYSQIVNDFQKGDIAEGYSVSREKKESFPLTVTSAQKNPTAFYLCASSMSGGDGYTFGSGTRLTVV.